The 22 T cell receptor beta chains listed next were all sequenced from one sample in a study of blood T cell repertoires in COVID-19. Here immunoSEQ multiplex PCR was the method, and the copy in TCRdb shows in-frame clones only, minus some. The sample lists some 180,000 clones, about three quarters seen once, with 2.5% to 3% in the top ten. The sample comprised peripheral blood. All receptors come from a woman of 80 years or more with active or convalescent COVID-19.

The V gene is TRBV3-1 (or the pseudogene TRBV3-2), the J gene TRBJ2-7; 13 bases map to TRBD2. Germline CDR1 LGHDT, CDR2 YNNKEL (reference sequence). The CDR3 sequence is 15 residues long. The trim removed 4 bases at V and 3 bases at J, leaving 3 bases unmatched. The CDR3 reads CASSLTSGGDYEQYF. The CDR3 DNA reads as TGTGCCAGCAGCCTTACTAGCGGGGGGGACTACGAGCAGTACTTC.

The chain joins TRBV3-1 (or the pseudogene TRBV3-2) to TRBJ1-1, with TRBD1 matching over 8 bases. Germline lookup yields CDR1 LGHDT and CDR2 YNNKEL (reference sequence). The junction had 11 bases not matched to a gene; V was cut back by 7 bases and J by 10 bases. CDR3 size: 13 residues. CDR3 DNA sequence: TGTGCCAGCACCTTCCGACAGGGGTCCCGAGCTTTCTTT. Translating gives CASTFRQGSRAFF.

This clone was recorded a few times. The chain employs TRBV19 and TRBJ2-2; 10 bases line up with TRBD1. The germline V gene has CDR1 LNHDA and CDR2 SQIVND (reference sequence). CDR3 length equals 14 residues. Unmatched junction bases numbered 0, after V lost 4 bases and J lost 4 bases. The CDR3 is CASSRTGGTGELFF. The CDR3 DNA reads as TGTGCCAGTAGTAGGACAGGGGGCACCGGGGAGCTGTTTTTT.

The chain couples TRBV3-1 (or the pseudogene TRBV3-2) to TRBJ2-3; 8 bases are shared with TRBD2. The CDR3 covers 19 residues. CDR1 is LGHDT and CDR2 is YNNKEL in the germline V gene (reference sequence). With 3 bases clipped from V and 0 bases from J, the junction kept 14 bases outside the gene matches. The CDR3 region is CASSQWSGSGGFSTDTQYF. CDR3 DNA sequence: TGTGCCAGCAGCCAGTGGAGCGGGAGCGGGGGCTTTAGCACAGATACGCAGTATTTT.

CDR3 sequence: CASSPGTDTQYF. CDR3 sequence (DNA): TGTGCCAGCAGTCCCGGGACAGATACGCAGTATTTT. This chain uses TRBV2 with TRBJ2-3; D gene ambiguous. The CDR3 sequence is 12 residues long. V lost 5 bases and J 3 bases, leaving 6 bases between the germline ends. Germline loops: CDR1 SNHLY, CDR2 FYNNEI.

The chain recombines TRBV19 with TRBJ1-5; D remains unclear. The germline V gene encodes CDR1 LNHDA and CDR2 SQIVND (reference sequence). The ends were cut back, 5 bases at V and 4 bases at J, with 6 bases in the middle. CDR3 length equals 12 residues. CDR3 sequence (DNA): TGTGCCAGTAGTGCGGGGAATCAGCCCCAGCATTTT. Translated, it gives CASSAGNQPQHF.

This clone occurred once. The chain joins TRBV23-1 to TRBJ1-2; the D gene is possibly TRBD1 (5 bases). TRBV23-1 is marked as an open reading frame, function uncertain. Trimming stripped 4 bases from V and 0 bases from J, with 21 bases between. The CDR3 loop spans 18 amino acids. The CDR3 here is CASSPPDRKTVTNYGYTF. In DNA, the CDR3 is TGCGCCAGCAGTCCTCCCGACAGAAAGACAGTTACTAACTATGGCTACACCTTC.

V gene TRBV29-1 combines with J gene TRBJ2-1; D is perhaps TRBD1 (6 bases). Trimming took 7 bases from V and 3 from J, leaving 31 bases between them. The germline V gene has CDR1 SQVTM and CDR2 ANQGSEA. The CDR3 extends over 19 amino acids. CDR3: CSERRSVRRVRGGYNEQFF. The CDR3 DNA reads as TGCAGCGAGAGACGGTCAGTAAGAAGGGTCAGAGGGGGCTACAATGAGCAGTTCTTC.

This chain links TRBV5-1 with TRBJ1-4; D unresolved. Germline lookup yields CDR1 SGHRS and CDR2 YFSETQ. The CDR3 is made up of 14 amino acids. V lost 0 bases, J lost 5 bases, and 8 bases lay in between. The CDR3 bases are TGCGCCAGCAGCTTGGATGGCAGAAATGAAAAACTGTTTTTT. It is translated as CASSLDGRNEKLFF.

The chain uses TRBV4-2 and TRBJ2-7; 9 nucleotides match TRBD2. The CDR3 loop spans 15 amino acids. Germline-derived CDR1 and CDR2 are LGHNA and YNFKEQ. V lost 0 bases and J lost 7; bases outside the gene matches: 7. CDR3 nucleotides: TGTGCCAGCAGCCAAGATCTAGCGGGGACTCGGGAGCAGTACTTC. It is translated as CASSQDLAGTREQYF.

The V gene is TRBV28, the J gene TRBJ2-4; weak D call: TRBD2 (5 bases). CDR1 and CDR2 (germline): MDHEN, SYDVKM. Trimming removed 6 bases from V and 0 bases from J, with 21 bases in between. This CDR3 spans 18 amino acids. The DNA of the CDR3 is TGTGCCAGCAGCCCGACGGGAAAGAGTCAGCTAGCCAAAAACATTCAGTACTTC. Amino acid sequence: CASSPTGKSQLAKNIQYF.

The rearrangement uses TRBV5-4 and TRBJ1-2; 11 bases are shared with TRBD1. This CDR3 comprises 18 residues. Unmatched junction bases numbered 17, after V lost 4 bases and J lost 6 bases. The germline CDR1 and CDR2 sequences are SGHNT and YYREEE (reference sequence). The CDR3 loop reads CASSKDQGQGVSADGYTF. The CDR3 nucleotides read TGTGCCAGCAGCAAGGATCAGGGACAGGGGGTGTCAGCGGATGGCTACACCTTC.

V usage is TRBV5-5 and J usage is TRBJ2-7; TRBD2 is a possible D gene (6 bases). Germline values: CDR1 SGHKS, CDR2 YYEKEE (reference sequence). There are 12 residues in the CDR3. The V end was cut by 3 bases, the J end by 7 bases, with 11 bases between. The CDR3 loop reads CASSWLGGEQYF. CDR3 nucleotide sequence: TGTGCCAGCAGCTGGTTGGGGGGAGAGCAGTACTTC.

The V and J genes are TRBV11-3 and TRBJ2-6; D may be TRBD1 or TRBD2 (6 bases each). Trimming took off 5 bases at V and 4 bases at J, with 15 bases between the two ends. Germline CDR1 SGHNT, CDR2 YENEEA. The CDR3 runs to 16 residues. This chain's CDR3 is CASSLGGPQGANVLTF. CDR3 nucleotide sequence: TGTGCCAGCAGCCTAGGGGGGCCTCAAGGGGCCAACGTCCTGACTTTC.

This chain uses TRBV29-1 with TRBJ1-3; a possible D gene is TRBD1 (6 bases). The CDR3 is made up of 14 amino acids. Looked up from germline, CDR1 is SQVTM and CDR2 is ANQGSEA. Trimming cost V 1 base and J 4 bases, with 11 bases left between them. CDR3 residues: CSVEVTGKGNTIYF. The CDR3 nucleotides read TGCAGCGTTGAAGTTACAGGGAAGGGAAACACCATATATTTT.

As to this clone: The same CDR3 arises from other DNA sequences in this sample as well. The J gene is TRBJ1-3, the V gene TRBV9, with no clear D. Trimming pared 1 base from V and 0 bases from J, leaving 5 bases between. The CDR3 extends over 14 amino acids. CDR1 is SGDLS, CDR2 YYNGEE, per germline. The chain's CDR3 is CASSVSGSGNTIYF. The CDR3 DNA sequence: TGTGCCAGCAGCGTATCAGGCTCTGGAAACACCATATATTTT.

The chain has TRBV15 and TRBJ2-2, with 7 bases lining up with TRBD1. V was clipped by 2 bases and J by 7 bases; unmatched bases: 10. CDR1 and CDR2 from the germline V gene are LNHNV and YYDKDF (reference sequence). This CDR3 is built from 16 residues. The CDR3 loop is CATSRSGQKMHGELFF. CDR3 sequence (DNA): TGTGCCACCAGCAGATCGGGACAGAAAATGCACGGGGAGCTGTTTTTT.

The chain uses TRBV27 and TRBJ2-1; the D gene is possibly TRBD2 (6 bases). Per germline, CDR1 MNHEY and CDR2 SMNVEV (reference sequence). With 6 bases removed from V and 0 bases from J, the gap between germline ends came to 15 bases. The CDR3 extends over 16 amino acids. CDR3 DNA: TGTGCCAGCAGGATTAGCGGCCGATACTCCTACAATGAGCAGTTCTTC. It specifies CASRISGRYSYNEQFF.

The chain combines TRBV5-8 with TRBJ1-6, with a possible D match to TRBD1 (5 bases). Between the trimmed V and J ends, which lost 6 bases and 8 bases, there was a span of 9 bases. CDR1 and CDR2 (germline): SGHTS, YDEGEE. The CDR3 length is 12 residues. CDR3 protein: CASTRVDSPLHF. CDR3 DNA sequence: TGTGCCAGCACCAGGGTAGATTCACCCCTCCACTTT.

V and J are TRBV7-2 and TRBJ1-2; tentatively, D is TRBD1 (5 bases). Looked up from germline, CDR1 is SGHTA and CDR2 is FQGNSA. CDR3 length: 13 residues. The V and J ends lost 4 bases and 2 bases respectively, with 8 bases between them. In DNA form, the CDR3 reads TGTGCCAGCAGCTCAGGGATAAACTATGGCTACACCTTC. Encoded protein: CASSSGINYGYTF.

Regarding this clone: The same CDR3 arises from other DNA sequences in this sample as well. This chain joins TRBV6-5 and TRBJ2-3, with D possibly matching TRBD2 (5 bases). The V end was cut by 7 bases, the J end by 1 base, with 9 bases between. CDR3 length equals 13 residues. CDR1 and CDR2 (germline): MNHEY, SVGAGI. This CDR3 reads CASTPGGTDTQYF. CDR3 coding DNA: TGTGCCAGCACCCCCGGGGGCACAGATACGCAGTATTTT.

This clone has only a few counts. The V gene is TRBV3-1 (or the pseudogene TRBV3-2), the J gene TRBJ1-4; D may be TRBD1 (6 bases). The CDR3 sequence is 15 residues long. With 4 bases removed from V and 5 bases from J, the gap between germline ends came to 14 bases. Germline lookup yields CDR1 LGHDT and CDR2 YNNKEL (reference sequence). In DNA, the CDR3 is TGTGCCAGCAGCCCCCTCACAGGGACAAATGAAAAACTGTTTTTT. It codes for CASSPLTGTNEKLFF.